This T cell receptor beta chain was observed in a study of CD8 T cells in ankylosing spondylitis (dated by TCRdb to 2017 to 2019). The study in broad terms: To find TCR variants linked to disease, the study profiled T cell receptor beta repertoires in ankylosing spondylitis patients and healthy donors. Samples of peripheral blood were taken, and for ankylosing spondylitis patients, synovial fluid was collected as well. The whole study cohort included some 100 healthy donors and around 25 ankylosing spondylitis patients. The paper's findings and limits, for the study overall: Blood from ankylosing spondylitis patients appeared to be characterized by a TCR beta motif composed of eight highly homologous amino acid variants. Some of the motif variants had been reported before in the synovial fluid and blood of reactive arthritis patients, a finding that suggests common disease-initiation mechanisms. The disease-linked clones were reported to be significantly enriched in matched synovial fluid samples from ankylosing spondylitis patients. In peripheral blood, the disease-linked clones were found at relatively low frequencies and had a CD8+ phenotype.

For sequencing, an Illumina HiSeq 2500 was employed. Quantitative 5'-RACE with molecular barcodes was the method used to prepare the TCR beta libraries. Under the source paper's analysis protocol: A new computational method, built on a probabilistic model of VDJ rearrangement, was used to identify disease-linked TCR variants. TCRdb's own reprocessing of the public reads used fastp at Q25 and MiXCR and kept productive beta chains. When rows share a CDR3 protein, they turn into one entry using the most common DNA and genes. The V and J calls were not made by the authors but by TCRdb's processing. This sample is represented by just under 550,000 distinct CDR3 sequences; 10% to 15% of them were singletons. The ten largest clones capture nearly 7% of the sample. This clonotype appeared many times. It lacks a known antigen. Within one base of it there is no much larger clone, and no base qualities were kept.

Trimming takes 6 bases from V and 2 bases from J, and the germline ends sit 6 bases apart. The CDR3 numbers 12 residues from cysteine through phenylalanine. The read is trimmed to its CDR3 DNA, 36 bases read in frame from base 1. The germline V gene gives CDR1 as MDHEN and CDR2 as SYDVKM. Sequencing was carried out using blood, either unsorted or a sorted T cell fraction (not recorded which). The receptor was derived from a male donor with ankylosing spondylitis. The rearranged segments are TRBV28 and TRBJ2-3, with the D gene call left open. The CDR3 loop reads CASRGYTDTQYF. The DNA is TGTGCCAGCAGAGGTTACACAGATACGCAGTATTTT.